The 16 T cell receptor beta chains presented below share a single source sample, sequenced in a study of T cells in localized non-small cell lung cancer. Some clones are missing from TCRdb's copy, which holds only in-frame ones; the method was immunoSEQ multiplex PCR. The table records tens of thousands of clones, over 85% of them present only once. This specimen consisted of peripheral blood, obtained before any cancer treatment. The source is a man aged 40 to 70 with stage I squamous cell lung carcinoma.

The V call is TRBV27, the J call TRBJ1-1; D is uncertain. This CDR3 contains 14 residues. V shed 8 bases and J shed 3 bases, with 16 bases lying between them. Germline assignment: CDR1 MNHEY and CDR2 SMNVEV (reference sequence). DNA for the CDR3: TGTGCCAGCGGGGTGCGGCAGGCACACACTGAAGCTTTCTTT. Translated: CASGVRQAHTEAFF.

The V gene is TRBV6-5, the J gene TRBJ2-1, with 8 positions matching TRBD2. This CDR3 comprises 13 residues. Trimming at V came to 10 bases and at J to 13 bases, leaving 15 bases not matched to a gene. Germline loops: CDR1 MNHEY, CDR2 SVGAGI. CDR3 sequence reads: CATQISGTVEQFF. As DNA, the CDR3 is TGTGCCACACAGATTAGCGGGACGGTAGAACAGTTCTTC.

The genes are TRBV19 and TRBJ1-5, with D perhaps matching TRBD1 (6 bases). Trimming cost V 3 bases and J 5 bases, with 11 bases left between them. Germline V gene lookup returns CDR1 LNHDA and CDR2 SQIVND (reference sequence). This CDR3 has 14 residues. The CDR3 coding sequence is TGTGCCAGTAGTATCGGGGGCAGGGATCAGCCCCAGCATTTT. Its protein product is CASSIGGRDQPQHF.

V and J are TRBV9 and TRBJ2-3, with no clear D. Germline V lookup: CDR1 SGDLS, CDR2 YYNGEE. The CDR3 covers 15 residues. V lost 3 bases to trimming and J lost 2 bases, with 13 bases between them. Here the CDR3 DNA reads TGTGCCAGCAGCGCCTACTCCGCTACCACAGATACGCAGTATTTT. It encodes CASSAYSATTDTQYF.

There are a few counts of this clone. This chain links TRBV27 with TRBJ2-7, with TRBD2 matching 13 bases. The CDR3 length is 14 residues. The germline CDR1 and CDR2 sequences are MNHEY and SMNVEV (reference sequence). The ends lost 8 bases at V and 7 bases at J; junction bases unmatched: 8. CDR3 sequence: CASHRTSGSGEQYF. Written as DNA, the CDR3 is TGTGCCAGCCATCGGACTAGCGGGAGTGGGGAGCAGTACTTC.

This chain connects TRBV7-9 to TRBJ1-3; no clear D. The CDR3 runs 12 residues. CDR1 and CDR2 from the germline V gene are SEHNR and FQNEAQ (reference sequence). Trimming pared 5 bases from V and 7 bases from J, leaving 9 bases between. The CDR3 coding sequence is TGTGCCAGCAGCCCTCCGGGGAACACCATATATTTT. As protein: CASSPPGNTIYF. Full variable domain (missing parts from reference TRBV7-9 and TRBJ1-3): DTGVSQNPRHKITKRGQNVTFRCDPISEHNRLYWYRQTLGQGPEFLTYFQNEAQLEKSRLLSDRFSAERPKGSFSTLEIQRTEQGDSAMYLCASSPPGNTIYFGEGSWLTVV.

The gene calls are TRBV19 and TRBJ2-1; D gene unclear. Trimming removed 6 bases at V and 0 bases at J, with 12 bases between. The length of the CDR3 is 15 residues. CDR1 is LNHDA, CDR2 SQIVND, per germline (reference sequence). CDR3 residues: CASRAFTSSYNEQFF. The DNA of the CDR3 is TGTGCCAGTAGGGCATTTACGAGCTCCTACAATGAGCAGTTCTTC.

The chain is built from TRBV19 and TRBJ2-3; possibly TRBD1 or TRBD2 for D (5 bases each). The CDR3 runs 16 residues. The V gene lost 5 bases and the J gene lost 0 bases, with 15 bases spanning the gap. Germline CDR1 and CDR2: LNHDA and SQIVND (reference sequence). CDR3 DNA: TGTGCCAGTAGTCCGCAAAGGGACGGAAGCACAGATACGCAGTATTTT. Translating it yields CASSPQRDGSTDTQYF.

The chain uses TRBV7-3 and TRBJ1-5; TRBD1 is a possible D gene (6 bases). The CDR3 consists of 13 residues. Germline V gene sequence: CDR1 SGHTA, CDR2 FQGTGA. Between the trimmed V and J ends, which lost 5 bases and 3 bases, there was a span of 8 bases. CDR3 in amino acids: CASSRDNNQPQHF. CDR3 in DNA: TGTGCCAGCAGCCGGGACAACAATCAGCCCCAGCATTTT.

In DNA, the CDR3 is TGCAGTGCTAGAGGGTCGGATACGCAGTATTTT. It translates to CSARGSDTQYF. The genes are TRBV20-1 and TRBJ2-3; D is uncertain. The CDR3 has 11 amino acids. Trimming shortened V by 1 base and J by 6 bases, and 5 bases separated the two germline ends. The germline V gene encodes CDR1 DFQATT and CDR2 SNEGSKA (reference sequence).

This sequence joins TRBV2 and TRBJ2-7, with 10 bases that match TRBD2. CDR3 length: 15 residues. Germline V gene data show CDR1 as SNHLY and CDR2 as FYNNEI. V lost 3 bases to trimming and J lost 3 bases; unmatched junction nucleotides: 5. CDR3 in amino acids: CASSDVSSGSYEQYF. CDR3 bases: TGTGCCAGCAGTGATGTGTCTAGCGGGAGCTACGAGCAGTACTTC.

This sequence joins TRBV5-8 and TRBJ1-1; TRBD1 is a possible D gene (5 bases). Trimming left V 4 bases short and J 5 bases short, with 21 bases between. Germline V lookup: CDR1 SGHTS, CDR2 YDEGEE. This CDR3 is built from 16 residues. Here the CDR3 reads CASSQDVRGFRTEAFF. CDR3 sequence (DNA): TGTGCCAGCAGCCAAGATGTAAGGGGTTTCCGAACTGAAGCTTTCTTT.

The V call is TRBV7-9, the J call TRBJ2-1; 10 positions agree with TRBD2. V was pared by 1 base and J by 2 bases, with 2 bases of the junction left unmatched. The CDR3 spans 16 residues. CDR1 is SEHNR, CDR2 FQNEAQ, per germline (reference sequence). CDR3 residues: CASSLDLAGAYNEQFF. The CDR3 DNA follows: TGTGCCAGCAGCTTAGATCTAGCGGGAGCCTACAATGAGCAGTTCTTC.

The rearrangement links TRBV7-3 to TRBJ2-3, with a tentative D call TRBD1 (6 bases). V dropped 1 base and J dropped 6 bases, with 8 bases sitting between them. The CDR3 length is 13 residues. Germline values: CDR1 SGHTA, CDR2 FQGTGA. The CDR3 nucleotides read TGTGCCAGCAGCTTAAGCCAGGGGGATACGCAGTATTTT. Its protein is CASSLSQGDTQYF.

This chain links TRBV30 with TRBJ2-3; TRBD2 matches 7 bases. CDR1 and CDR2 from the germline V gene are GTSNPN and SVGIG (reference sequence). With V trimmed by 6 bases and J by 3 bases, 12 bases remained unmatched. The CDR3 has 15 amino acids. CDR3 loop: CACSGVGRGTDTQYF. In DNA, the CDR3 is TGTGCCTGCTCCGGGGTGGGGCGGGGGACAGATACGCAGTATTTT. Full variable domain (remainder filled in from reference TRBV30 and TRBJ2-3): SQTIHQWPATLVQPVGSPLSLECTVEGTSNPNLYWYRQAAGRGLQLLFYSVGIGQISSEVPQNLSASRPQDRQFILSSKKLLLSDSGFYLCACSGVGRGTDTQYFGPGTRLTVL.

The chain is built from TRBV7-2 and TRBJ1-5; a weak D match, TRBD1 (6 bases). CDR1 is SGHTA, CDR2 FQGNSA, per germline. V lost 5 bases, J lost 3 bases, and 14 bases lay in between. This CDR3 is 15 amino acids long. The CDR3 coding sequence is TGTGCCAGCAGCGTACAGGGCGGGATCAATCAGCCCCAGCATTTT. Protein sequence: CASSVQGGINQPQHF.